This T cell receptor beta chain originates from a study of shared T cell receptors in the human thymus. Method: immunoSEQ multiplex PCR; TCRdb's copy keeps in-frame clones and lacks some. The sample contains 700,000 or so clones, approximately 83% of which appear only once. The CDR3 runs 15 residues. Germline V gene sequence: CDR1 MNHEY, CDR2 SVGAGI. With V trimmed by 5 bases and J by 5 bases, 12 bases remained unmatched. These data were also reused for a study on human thymus T cells. From that study: Corrective cardiac operations yielded the resected thymus tissue. V and J gene usage appeared biased in thymic and blood repertoires. Unrelated individuals had highly overlapping thymic repertoires, as reported in related research.

Sequencing used thymocytes. The receptor was isolated from a girl under three years old with a congenital heart defect. The chain links TRBV6-5 to TRBJ2-7; TRBD1 matches 7 bases. CDR3 nucleotide sequence: TGTGCCAGCAGTATAACCTGGCAGGGGGTTAACGAGCAGTACTTC. This translates into CASSITWQGVNEQYF.